What follows is one T cell receptor (beta chain) and its context. Its antigen is undetermined. CD4+ cell separation produced CD45RA+ naive and CD45RA-negative memory subsets. This specimen comes from a study of shared clonotypes between healthy human individuals. V dropped 0 bases and J dropped 4 bases, with 9 bases sitting between them. CDR1 and CDR2 from the germline V gene are MNHEY and SMNVEV (reference sequence). The CDR3 contains 14 residues. Broader study findings: About 5% of naive CD4 clonotypes were shared across several donors. Non-shared clonotypes had lower generation probabilities than clonotypes shared by all four sorted-subset donors.

This table comes from immunoSEQ multiplex PCR, and its TCRdb copy is limited to in-frame clones, with some not included. The sample yields under 850,000 clones, 72% seen once. This TCR was sampled from a woman aged 30 to 39 in good health. The chain combines TRBV27 with TRBJ1-2, with a tentative D call TRBD1 (6 bases). Input material: memory CD4+ T cells sorted from blood. Subset: CD45RA-negative fraction. The CDR3 DNA reads TGTGCCAGCAGTTTATCGGGGGCGAGCTATGGCTACACCTTC. It codes for CASSLSGASYGYTF.